This T cell receptor beta chain is drawn from a study of blood T cell repertoires in COVID-19 (dated by TCRdb to about 2020). For context, the study as a whole: Collaborator samples came from the United States, Italy and Spain and covered acute and convalescent phases of COVID-19. The material from the prospective study consisted of cDNA or gDNA derived from T cells, B-cell-depleted T cells, or PBMCs. Subjects who had been exposed to COVID-19, were actively infected with it, or had recovered from it provided the deeply sampled blood TCRbeta repertoires that made up the dataset. The repertoires were released in a freely available public database meant as a resource for research on the immune response to SARS-CoV-2. Samples came from the ongoing ImmuneRACE study (first 160 participants) plus 1,254 subjects from 6 global collaborators. Nearly every sample came with metadata listing a de-identified subject ID, COVID-19 status, age in years and sex. Where available, HLA class I and class II types were obtained from metadata supplied by the sample provider rather than from assay-based typing. The study at large found these results: The quantity of clinical and demographic metadata differed by source and by participant and was supplied without curation.

The immunoSEQ Assay, a bias-controlled multiplex PCR, was used to amplify TCRbeta CDR3 regions from genomic DNA. In the paper's pipeline: The number of nucleated cells in each sample was estimated by amplification of reference gene primers within the assay. To quantify the absolute abundance of each unique TCRbeta CDR3 rearrangement, sequence reads were collapsed and filtered. For each sample, productive Simpson clonality was calculated as the square root of Simpson's diversity index over productive rearrangements. TCRdb mirrors the immuneACCESS table, restricted to in-frame sequences. Some clones are absent from its copies; in checked studies, under half trace to an unresolved V gene, and the reason for the others is unknown. That table supplies the V and J calls and clone size; D and trimming were determined from the DNA. This sample lists approximately 200,000 clones; approximately 90% were detected once. The ten biggest clones cover under 13% of the sample.

With regard to this clone: No antigen is known for it. Base-call qualities are not available, and no considerably larger clone is one nucleotide away.

Per the germline V gene, SGHRS is the CDR1 and YFSETQ is the CDR2. Spanning cysteine to phenylalanine, the CDR3 consists of 13 amino acids. Here the CDR3 DNA is all that survives: 39 bases in frame from base 1. Trimming takes 2 bases from V and 7 bases from J, and the germline ends sit 13 bases apart. Participants in the prospective study were enrolled through a virtual design, were aged roughly 18 to 100 years, and lived in 24 United States geographic areas. Cohort assignment in the prospective study relied on participant-reported clinical history from a screening survey and a study questionnaire. Each participant in the prospective study had whole blood, serum and a nasopharyngeal or oropharyngeal swab collected by mobile phlebotomists. Participants in the prospective study had the option to provide additional blood draws and questionnaires over a 2-month period. Blood samples from the prospective study were shipped frozen or at room temperature prior to DNA extraction.

This TCR came from a man between 18 and 35 years old with acute COVID-19. The chain is encoded by TRBV5-1 joined to TRBJ2-7, with TRBD1 tentatively as D gene (6 bases match). The specimen was PBMCs or T cells enriched from blood (not recorded which). Here the CDR3 is given as CASSFRDTEEQYF. The base sequence is TGCGCCAGCAGCTTCCGGGACACTGAAGAGCAGTACTTC.